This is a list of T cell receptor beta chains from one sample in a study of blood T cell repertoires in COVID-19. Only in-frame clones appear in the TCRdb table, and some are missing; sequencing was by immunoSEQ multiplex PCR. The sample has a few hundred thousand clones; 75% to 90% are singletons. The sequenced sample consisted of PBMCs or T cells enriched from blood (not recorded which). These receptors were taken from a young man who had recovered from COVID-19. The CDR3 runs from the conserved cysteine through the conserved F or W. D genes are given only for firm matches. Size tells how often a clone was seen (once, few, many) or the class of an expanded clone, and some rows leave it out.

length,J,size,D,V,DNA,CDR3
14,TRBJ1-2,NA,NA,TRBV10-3,TGTGCCATCAGTGGGGAGTCGGGTTACTATGGCTACACCTTC,CAISGESGYYGYTF
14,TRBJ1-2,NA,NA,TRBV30,TGTGCCTCCTCACCGGGCCTCACCGCGGGGGGCTACACCTTC,CASSPGLTAGGYTF
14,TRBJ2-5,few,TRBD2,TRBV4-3,TGCGCCAGCAGTCTCCGCGGGGGGGAAGAGACCCAGTACTTC,CASSLRGGEETQYF
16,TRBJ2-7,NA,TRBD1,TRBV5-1,TGCGCCAGCAACCTGGGTGGGACAGGACCCGGCTACGAGCAGTACTTC,CASNLGGTGPGYEQYF
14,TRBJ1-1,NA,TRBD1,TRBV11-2,TGTGCCAGCAGCGCCCCACAGGGGAGGACTGAAGCTTTCTTT,CASSAPQGRTEAFF
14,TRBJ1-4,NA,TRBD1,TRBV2,TGTGCCAGCAGCTTACAGGGGGCCACTCCAAAACTGTTTTTT,CASSLQGATPKLFF
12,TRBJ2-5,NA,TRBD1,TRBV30,TGTGCCACCGGACAGGTGGGCTGGACCCAGTACTTC,CATGQVGWTQYF
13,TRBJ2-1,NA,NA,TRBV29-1,TGCAGCGTTGAGAGGGATCCCTACAATGAGCAGTTCTTC,CSVERDPYNEQFF
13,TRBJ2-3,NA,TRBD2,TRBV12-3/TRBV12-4,TGTGCCAGCGGACTAGCCTCGACAGATACGCAGTATTTT,CASGLASTDTQYF
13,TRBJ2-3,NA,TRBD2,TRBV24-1,TGTGCCACCAGAGCTAGCGGAGAGAGTACGCAGTATTTT,CATRASGESTQYF
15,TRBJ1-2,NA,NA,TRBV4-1,TGCGCCAGCAGCCAAGATTGGTCAGGGAACTATGGCTACACCTTC,CASSQDWSGNYGYTF
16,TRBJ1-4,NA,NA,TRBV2,TGTGCCAGCAGTGAACCCAGACAAGCCCATAATGAAAAACTGTTTTTT,CASSEPRQAHNEKLFF
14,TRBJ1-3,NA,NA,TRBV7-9,TGTGCCAGCAGTTTGAGCAAACGGGGAAACACCATATATTTT,CASSLSKRGNTIYF
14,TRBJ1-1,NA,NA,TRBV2,TGTGCCAGCAGAGCGGCAGGGAGGGACACTGAAGCTTTCTTT,CASRAAGRDTEAFF
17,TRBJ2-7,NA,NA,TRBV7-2,TGTGCCAGCAGCCCTCGTGCGGGCGGGGGCCTCACCTACGAGCAGTACTTC,CASSPRAGGGLTYEQYF
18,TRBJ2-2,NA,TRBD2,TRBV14,TGTGCCAGCAGCCAAGATAAGCGGGGGGGCTGGAACACCGGGGAGCTGTTTTTT,CASSQDKRGGWNTGELFF
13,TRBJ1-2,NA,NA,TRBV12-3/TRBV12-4,TGTGCCAGCAGTCGGGATCGGGGCTATGGCTACACCTTC,CASSRDRGYGYTF